Below, 27 T cell receptor beta chains from the same sample are listed, as sequenced in a study of shared clonotypes between healthy human individuals. Produced via immunoSEQ multiplex PCR; TCRdb's table is partial and in-frame only. The top ten clones hold around 0.3% of a sample with some 580,000 clones, nearly 98% of them seen once. CD8 cells classed as naive were CD45RO-negative and positively selected for CCR7, excluding terminally differentiated effector memory CD45RA+ cells. Sequencing was done on a sample of naive CD8+ T cells sorted from blood. These receptors all come from a man aged 25 to 40 in good health.

The rearrangement links TRBV7-9 to TRBJ2-7, with TRBD2 identical over 11 bases. Germline V gene data show CDR1 as SEHNR and CDR2 as FQNEAQ (reference sequence). With 0 bases clipped from V and 3 bases from J, the junction kept 7 bases outside the gene matches. The CDR3 is 17 amino acids. CDR3 bases: TGTGCCAGCAGCTTAGCGGGTACTAGCGGGAGTCGCTACGAGCAGTACTTC. Its protein is CASSLAGTSGSRYEQYF.

This rearrangement joins TRBV7-9 to TRBJ2-1, with 9 bases aligning to TRBD2. CDR1 and CDR2 (germline): SEHNR, FQNEAQ (reference sequence). This CDR3 has 17 residues. With V trimmed by 7 bases and J by 5 bases, 15 bases remained unmatched. Here the CDR3 reads CASIPTFRLAENNEQFF. In DNA, the CDR3 is TGTGCCAGCATCCCCACCTTCCGACTAGCGGAGAACAATGAGCAGTTCTTC.

This rearrangement joins TRBV7-8 to TRBJ2-3; TRBD2 is a possible D gene (5 bases). The CDR3 length is 15 residues. Trimming took 0 bases from V and 2 from J, leaving 9 bases between them. The germline CDR1 and CDR2 sequences are SGHVS and FQNEAQ. The CDR3 here is CASSLALLATDTQYF. The CDR3 DNA reads TGTGCCAGCAGCTTAGCGCTTCTAGCCACAGATACGCAGTATTTT. The full variable domain, with the rest looked up from reference TRBV7-8 and TRBJ2-3, is GAGVSQSPRYKVAKRGQDVALRCDPISGHVSLFWYQQALGQGPEFLTYFQNEAQLDKSGLPSDRFFAERPEGSVSTLKIQRTQQEDSAVYLCASSLALLATDTQYFGPGTRLTVL.

The chain has TRBV5-1 and TRBJ2-1, with 11 positions matching TRBD2. V was clipped by 6 bases and J by 4 bases; unmatched bases: 15. The CDR3 loop spans 18 amino acids. Germline values: CDR1 SGHRS, CDR2 YFSETQ. The CDR3 DNA is TGCGCCAGCATGGGGCTAGCGGGAGGCCAAACCTTATACAATGAGCAGTTCTTC. Translation gives CASMGLAGGQTLYNEQFF. The full variable domain, rest sourced from reference TRBV5-1 and TRBJ2-1, is KAGVTQTPRYLIKTRGQQVTLSCSPISGHRSVSWYQQTPGQGLQFLFEYFSETQRNKGNFPGRFSGRQFSNSRSEMNVSTLELGDSALYLCASMGLAGGQTLYNEQFFGPGTRLTVL.

This clone was picked up one time. The chain employs TRBV19 and TRBJ2-7, with 9 bases identical to TRBD1. J lost 4 bases, V lost 7 bases, and 11 bases had no gene match. Germline V gene data show CDR1 as LNHDA and CDR2 as SQIVND (reference sequence). There are 15 residues in the CDR3. CDR3 nucleotide sequence: TGTGCCAGTAAATCTGGACCGGGACAGGGATACGAGCAGTACTTC. Protein: CASKSGPGQGYEQYF.

This sequence joins TRBV7-9 and TRBJ2-1; no clear D gene. With 2 bases removed from V and 8 bases from J, the gap between germline ends came to 7 bases. Germline CDR1 SEHNR, CDR2 FQNEAQ (reference sequence). The CDR3 covers 12 residues. The CDR3 region has the DNA TGTGCCAGCAGCTTAAGTCACGATGAGCAGTTCTTC. It encodes CASSLSHDEQFF. Full variable domain (outside the CDR3, taken from reference TRBV7-9 and TRBJ2-1): DTGVSQNPRHKITKRGQNVTFRCDPISEHNRLYWYRQTLGQGPEFLTYFQNEAQLEKSRLLSDRFSAERPKGSFSTLEIQRTEQGDSAMYLCASSLSHDEQFFGPGTRLTVL.

Remarks on this clone: A clone one base away is much larger, so this may be a read error. The sample contains more than one DNA sequence encoding this CDR3. The V gene is TRBV25-1, the J gene TRBJ2-7; 11 bases match TRBD1. The CDR3 spans 14 residues. The trim removed 4 bases at V and 3 bases at J, leaving 2 bases unmatched. Germline-derived CDR1 and CDR2 are MGHDK and SYGVNS. CDR3 in amino acids: CASSAGTGGYEQYF. The CDR3 DNA follows: TGTGCCAGCAGTGCCGGGACAGGGGGCTACGAGCAGTACTTC.

The V call is TRBV7-9, the J call TRBJ2-7; 7 bases are a match to TRBD1. CDR3 length: 15 residues. Germline V gene sequence: CDR1 SEHNR, CDR2 FQNEAQ (reference sequence). V was pared by 4 bases and J by 0 bases, with 6 bases of the junction left unmatched. Here the CDR3 reads CASSSDREHSYEQYF. The CDR3 DNA reads as TGTGCCAGCAGCTCCGACAGGGAGCACTCCTACGAGCAGTACTTC.

The CDR3 DNA reads as TGCGCCAGCACAGGCGCCGTGGCTGGGGGGGCCAACGTCCTGACTTTC. This codes for CASTGAVAGGANVLTF. The genes are TRBV5-1 and TRBJ2-6; D is ambiguous. The V and J ends lost 6 bases and 4 bases respectively, with 17 bases between them. This CDR3 spans 16 amino acids. Germline V gene sequence: CDR1 SGHRS, CDR2 YFSETQ.

V usage is TRBV7-8 and J usage is TRBJ2-7; D gene unclear. The CDR3 runs to 13 residues. Germline V gene sequence: CDR1 SGHVS, CDR2 FQNEAQ. The V end was cut by 5 bases, the J end by 0 bases, with 8 bases between. CDR3 DNA sequence: TGTGCCAGCAGCGATCGGGCCTCCTACGAGCAGTACTTC. Translation gives CASSDRASYEQYF.

This chain joins TRBV10-3 and TRBJ2-2; 8 nucleotides line up with TRBD1. Per the germline V gene, CDR1 is ENHRY and CDR2 is SYGVKD. The V and J ends lost 9 bases and 1 base, in that order; junction bases with no gene match: 1. The CDR3 has 13 amino acids. The CDR3: CAMGTGNTGELFF. The CDR3 region has the DNA TGTGCCATGGGGACAGGGAACACCGGGGAGCTGTTTTTT.

The rearrangement links TRBV5-1 to TRBJ1-1; D is possibly TRBD1 (5 bases). This CDR3 is built from 13 residues. Germline values: CDR1 SGHRS, CDR2 YFSETQ. The V end was cut by 0 bases, the J end by 4 bases, with 7 bases between. The CDR3 DNA reads as TGCGCCAGCAGCTTGGATGGGGGCACTGAAGCTTTCTTT. This encodes CASSLDGGTEAFF.

V is TRBV19 and J is TRBJ1-1; D is ambiguous. CDR3 length equals 13 residues. Germline V gene sequence: CDR1 LNHDA, CDR2 SQIVND (reference sequence). V was shortened by 3 bases and J by 3 bases, with 8 bases between the two germline ends. CDR3 nucleotides: TGTGCCAGTAGTATGGGCAAATACACTGAAGCTTTCTTT. It translates to CASSMGKYTEAFF.

The chain uses TRBV5-5 and TRBJ2-7, with D hard to call. V lost 0 bases, J lost 6 bases, and 13 bases lay in between. Germline V gene data show CDR1 as SGHKS and CDR2 as YYEKEE (reference sequence). This CDR3 region has 14 residues. DNA of the CDR3: TGTGCCAGCAGCTTGGGGAATAGCCTACGCGAGCAGTACTTC. This codes for CASSLGNSLREQYF.

The rearrangement joins TRBV7-2 to TRBJ1-5; 11 positions agree with TRBD1. V was pared by 2 bases and J by 4 bases, with 4 bases of the junction left unmatched. The germline V gene encodes CDR1 SGHTA and CDR2 FQGNSA. The length of the CDR3 is 16 residues. The CDR3 sequence: CASSLTDRGRNQPQHF. The CDR3 coding sequence is TGTGCCAGCAGCTTAACGGACAGGGGGCGAAATCAGCCCCAGCATTTT.

V gene TRBV9 combines with J gene TRBJ2-7; the D is unclear. From germline, CDR1 is SGDLS and CDR2 YYNGEE. The V end was cut by 4 bases, the J end by 1 base, with 15 bases between. The CDR3 is made up of 15 amino acids. The CDR3 region is CASSFPGRRSYEQYF. As DNA, the CDR3 is TGTGCCAGCAGCTTCCCCGGTAGGAGATCCTACGAGCAGTACTTC. The whole variable domain, filled in from reference TRBV9 and TRBJ2-7, reads DSGVTQTPKHLITATGQRVTLRCSPRSGDLSVYWYQQSLDQGLQFLIQYYNGEERAKGNILERFSAQQFPDLHSELNLSSLELGDSALYFCASSFPGRRSYEQYFGPGTRLTVT.

This chain links TRBV5-8 with TRBJ2-7; 8 bases line up with TRBD1. J gave up 1 base and V 3 bases, and 12 bases lay outside the gene matches. CDR3 length: 17 amino acids. The V gene's germline CDR1 is SGHTS and CDR2 YDEGEE. CDR3 loop: CASSSSLTGEVSYEQYF. The CDR3 nucleotides are TGTGCCAGCAGCTCTAGCCTGACAGGGGAAGTTTCCTACGAGCAGTACTTC.

As concerns this clone: Distinct nucleotide sequences in the sample also encode this CDR3. The chain combines TRBV18 with TRBJ2-7; D is unclear. V gave up 4 bases and J gave up 4 bases, with 5 bases separating them. The CDR3 is 11 amino acids. Germline assignment: CDR1 KGHSH and CDR2 LQKENI. The DNA of the CDR3 is TGTGCCAGCTCACAAGGTTACGAGCAGTACTTC. Translated: CASSQGYEQYF.

The chain uses TRBV6-9 and TRBJ2-2; D not resolved. The ends were cut back, 6 bases at V and 5 bases at J, with 7 bases in the middle. CDR3 size: 12 residues. Germline values: CDR1 MNHGY, CDR2 SVAAGI. The CDR3 spells CASSLGTGELFF. CDR3 nucleotide sequence: TGTGCCAGCAGCTTGGGAACCGGGGAGCTGTTTTTT.

Written as DNA, the CDR3 is TGTGCCAGCAGCGTATTAGGGGCGGCTAGGGGAAAAAATGGCACAGATACGCAGTATTTT. Amino acids: CASSVLGAARGKNGTDTQYF. V is TRBV5-4 and J is TRBJ2-3; tentative D call: TRBD1 (5 bases). V shed 4 bases and J shed 1 base, with 28 bases lying between them. The CDR3 consists of 20 residues. Germline-derived CDR1 and CDR2 are SGHNT and YYREEE (reference sequence).

The V and J genes are TRBV9 and TRBJ2-2; tentative D call: TRBD1 (6 bases). The CDR3 loop spans 17 amino acids. V lost 0 bases and J lost 7, with 19 bases in between. From germline, CDR1 is SGDLS and CDR2 YYNGEE. DNA of the CDR3: TGTGCCAGCAGCGTAGCTAAGAACAGGGCGATCGGCGGGGAGCTGTTTTTT. It translates to CASSVAKNRAIGGELFF.

The CDR3 DNA is TGCGCCAGCAGACCAACTAGCGGGAGTGAGACCCAGTACTTC. Residues: CASRPTSGSETQYF. The chain employs TRBV10-2 and TRBJ2-5; TRBD2 agrees at 11 bases. The CDR3 runs 14 residues. Looked up from germline, CDR1 is WSHSY and CDR2 is SAAADI. Unmatched junction bases numbered 5, after V lost 6 bases and J lost 5 bases.

The J gene is TRBJ1-2, the V gene TRBV7-8; 8 nucleotides agree with TRBD1. Germline V lookup: CDR1 SGHVS, CDR2 FQNEAQ. This CDR3 is 15 amino acids long. V shed 4 bases, J shed 3 bases, and the junction held 7 bases outside the gene matches. CDR3 loop: CASSSWTGTDYGYTF. The CDR3, as DNA: TGTGCCAGCAGCTCCTGGACAGGGACGGACTATGGCTACACCTTC.

The V call is TRBV28, the J call TRBJ2-7; either TRBD1 or TRBD2 may supply D (5 bases each). This CDR3 is 12 amino acids long. Germline CDR1 is MDHEN and CDR2 is SYDVKM. With 2 bases removed from V and 7 bases from J, the gap between germline ends came to 9 bases. The CDR3 bases are TGTGCCAGCAGTTTAGGGGGTTCGGAGCAGTACTTC. It encodes CASSLGGSEQYF.

This sequence joins TRBV11-3 and TRBJ2-3, with TRBD2 as a possible D gene (6 bases). V gave up 1 base and J gave up 3 bases, with 17 bases separating them. Germline-derived CDR1 and CDR2 are SGHNT and YENEEA. CDR3 size: 17 residues. CDR3: CASSLGTGPGVTDTQYF. The CDR3 DNA sequence: TGTGCCAGCAGCTTAGGGACCGGGCCGGGAGTGACAGATACGCAGTATTTT.

CDR3 in amino acids: CASSSGRAPVDEQYF. For the CDR3, the DNA is TGTGCCAGCAGTAGCGGGAGGGCCCCTGTGGACGAGCAGTACTTC. The chain links TRBV6-5 to TRBJ2-7; 10 bases are a match to TRBD2. V shed 5 bases and J 5 bases; nucleotides not matched to a gene: 9. This CDR3 comprises 15 residues. The germline V gene has CDR1 MNHEY and CDR2 SVGAGI.

The J gene is TRBJ1-2, the V gene TRBV2, with D tentatively TRBD1 (6 bases). The CDR3 contains 12 residues. Germline CDR1 reads SNHLY; CDR2 reads FYNNEI. The CDR3 region is CVQGTSNYGYTF. For the CDR3, the DNA is TGTGTACAGGGAACCTCTAACTATGGCTACACCTTC.